The next 2 T cell receptor beta chains were all read from a single sample in a study of T cell responses to AZD1222 COVID-19 vaccine. The protocol was immunoSEQ multiplex PCR, while the TCRdb copy is restricted to in-frame clones and leaves out a portion. The table has approximately 28,000 clones, nearly 95% seen once. Material: peripheral blood, obtained on day 0 of AZD1222 vaccination. The receptor source for this set is an adult in good health.

This chain joins TRBV6-5 and TRBJ2-5, with D possibly being TRBD2 (7 bases). CDR3 size: 14 residues. From germline, CDR1 is MNHEY and CDR2 SVGAGI. The V end lost 11 bases, the J end lost 5 bases, and 21 bases lay between the germline ends. The CDR3 region is CARSGRDKRETQYF. The CDR3 DNA reads as TGTGCCCGCTCAGGGAGGGACAAAAGGGAGACCCAGTACTTC.

The chain links TRBV19 to TRBJ1-1, with D possibly being TRBD1 (5 bases). V was clipped by 7 bases and J by 1 base, with 16 bases between them. The CDR3 length is 15 residues. The germline CDR1 and CDR2 sequences are LNHDA and SQIVND (reference sequence). CDR3 DNA sequence: TGTGCCAGTACCCTCATGTGGGGCACGAACACTGAAGCTTTCTTT. Its translation: CASTLMWGTNTEAFF.